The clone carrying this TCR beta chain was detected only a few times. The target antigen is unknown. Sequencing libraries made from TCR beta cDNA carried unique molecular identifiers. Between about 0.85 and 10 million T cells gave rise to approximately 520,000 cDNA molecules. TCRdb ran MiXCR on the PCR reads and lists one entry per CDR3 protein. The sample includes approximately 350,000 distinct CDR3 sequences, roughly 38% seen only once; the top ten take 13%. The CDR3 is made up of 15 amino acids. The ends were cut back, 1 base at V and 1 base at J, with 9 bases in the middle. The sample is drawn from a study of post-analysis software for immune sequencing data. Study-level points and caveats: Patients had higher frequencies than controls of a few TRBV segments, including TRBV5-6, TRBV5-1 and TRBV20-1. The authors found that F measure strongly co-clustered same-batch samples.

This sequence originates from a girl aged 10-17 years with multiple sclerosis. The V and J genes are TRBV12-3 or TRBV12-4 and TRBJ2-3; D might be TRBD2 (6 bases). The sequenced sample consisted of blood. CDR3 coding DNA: TGTGCCAGCAGTTTAGAGGGCGGGGGCACAGATACGCAGTATTTT. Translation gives CASSLEGGGTDTQYF.